These 27 T cell receptor beta chains share one sample of origin, sequenced in a study of cytomegalovirus exposure and HLA in healthy donors. Researchers ran the PCR with 60 Vbeta and 13 Jbeta primers. Here immunoSEQ multiplex PCR was the method, and the copy in TCRdb shows in-frame clones only, minus some. The sample gives about 55,000 clones, 70% to 80% of which show up once; about 1.5% is in the top ten. The sequenced material came from PBMCs. Every receptor here comes from a female donor in good health and CMV-seronegative.

V usage is TRBV2 and J usage is TRBJ1-1; TRBD1 matches 7 bases. The CDR3 sequence is 13 residues long. Germline V gives CDR1 SNHLY, CDR2 FYNNEI. V was clipped by 5 bases and J by 4 bases; unmatched bases: 4. CDR3 amino acids: CASSTQGPTEAFF. CDR3 in DNA: TGTGCCAGCAGTACACAGGGGCCCACTGAAGCTTTCTTT. The whole variable domain, filled in from reference TRBV2 and TRBJ1-1, reads EPEVTQTPSHQVTQMGQEVILRCVPISNHLYFYWYRQILGQKVEFLVSFYNNEISEKSEIFDDQFSVERPDGSNFTLKIRSTKLEDSAMYFCASSTQGPTEAFFGQGTRLTVV.

The chain is built from TRBV5-6 and TRBJ1-6, with a weak D call TRBD1 (6 bases). The CDR3 totals 16 residues. The V end lost 1 base, the J end lost 6 bases, and 14 bases lay between the germline ends. The germline CDR1 and CDR2 sequences are SGHDT and YYEEEE. The CDR3 nucleotides read TGTGCCAGCAGCTTGAGGCCAGGGGTTACTAATTCACCCCTCCACTTT. Amino acids: CASSLRPGVTNSPLHF.

The gene calls are TRBV7-2 and TRBJ2-1, with unresolved D. This CDR3 is built from 13 residues. Per germline, CDR1 SGHTA and CDR2 FQGNSA. Trimming left V 1 base short and J 8 bases short, with 9 bases between. The CDR3 is CASSLVTLHEQFF. CDR3 bases: TGTGCCAGCAGCTTAGTTACTCTTCATGAGCAGTTCTTC.

The chain recombines TRBV11-2 with TRBJ2-7; 9 bases align to TRBD1. CDR1 is SGHAT, CDR2 FQNNGV, per germline. This CDR3 is built from 15 residues. V was pared by 5 bases and J by 4 bases, with 9 bases of the junction left unmatched. CDR3: CASSPGQGPFYEQYF. In DNA, the CDR3 is TGTGCCAGCAGCCCAGGACAGGGGCCTTTTTACGAGCAGTACTTC.

The rearrangement joins TRBV7-9 to TRBJ2-3, with 7 bases identical to TRBD1. This CDR3 spans 12 amino acids. The junction had 4 bases not matched to a gene; V was cut back by 9 bases and J by 4 bases. Germline V gives CDR1 SEHNR, CDR2 FQNEAQ (reference sequence). Here the CDR3 reads CASTTGADTQYF. DNA for the CDR3: TGTGCCAGTACAACAGGGGCAGATACGCAGTATTTT.

The chain uses TRBV5-1 and TRBJ1-2, with 8 bases identical to TRBD1. The CDR3 has 15 amino acids. J lost 4 bases, V lost 4 bases, and 9 bases had no gene match. Germline V gives CDR1 SGHRS, CDR2 YFSETQ. The CDR3, as DNA: TGCGCCAGCAGCACCCAGACAGGGACAGGCTATGGCTACACCTTC. This translates into CASSTQTGTGYGYTF.

Only one count was recorded for this clone. The chain links TRBV2 to TRBJ2-4, with TRBD2 matching 7 bases. The CDR3 spans 14 residues. CDR1 and CDR2 from the germline V gene are SNHLY and FYNNEI. V shed 3 bases, J shed 1 base, and the junction held 0 bases outside the gene matches. CDR3 sequence reads: CASSEGGAKNIQYF. The CDR3 DNA follows: TGTGCCAGCAGTGAGGGGGGGGCCAAAAACATTCAGTACTTC.

A single count supports this clone. This chain uses TRBV19 with TRBJ1-2, with D maybe TRBD1 (5 bases). The CDR3 is made up of 14 amino acids. CDR1 and CDR2 from the germline V gene are LNHDA and SQIVND (reference sequence). Trimming shortened V by 6 bases and J by 4 bases, and 15 bases separated the two germline ends. CDR3 DNA sequence: TGTGCCAGTAGCCCGACCGGGACTCTCTATGGCTACACCTTC. Amino acids: CASSPTGTLYGYTF.

V is TRBV11-1 and J is TRBJ1-5; D is possibly TRBD1 (5 bases). The ends were cut back, 1 base at V and 5 bases at J, with 15 bases in the middle. Germline lookup yields CDR1 SGHAT and CDR2 FQDESV (reference sequence). The CDR3 runs to 16 residues. CDR3 protein: CASSLVARVPYQPQHF. DNA of the CDR3: TGTGCCAGCAGCTTAGTGGCCAGGGTGCCGTATCAGCCCCAGCATTTT.

The CDR3 sequence: CAWSGTLYEQYF. DNA for the CDR3: TGTGCCTGGAGTGGGACACTATACGAGCAGTACTTC. This chain joins TRBV30 and TRBJ2-7; D perhaps matches TRBD1 (5 bases). The CDR3 covers 12 residues. V was cut by 1 base and J by 4 bases, with 8 bases left in between. In germline, CDR1 is GTSNPN, CDR2 SVGIG (reference sequence).

V usage is TRBV19 and J usage is TRBJ1-2; TRBD1 aligns across 7 bases. CDR1 and CDR2 (germline): LNHDA, SQIVND (reference sequence). With V trimmed by 8 bases and J by 5 bases, 5 bases remained unmatched. The length of the CDR3 is 12 residues. This CDR3 reads CASQRQGYGYTF. The CDR3 DNA sequence: TGTGCCAGTCAGAGACAGGGTTATGGCTACACCTTC.

The gene calls are TRBV5-8 and TRBJ1-2; 9 bases line up with TRBD1. Germline lookup yields CDR1 SGHTS and CDR2 YDEGEE. The J segment lost 4 bases and the V segment lost 4 bases, leaving 5 bases of the junction unmatched. This CDR3 comprises 14 residues. Here the CDR3 reads CASSRDRASYGYTF. DNA for the CDR3: TGTGCCAGCAGCAGGGACAGGGCATCCTATGGCTACACCTTC. The full variable domain, with the rest looked up from reference TRBV5-8 and TRBJ1-2, is EAGVTQSPTHLIKTRGQQATLRCSPISGHTSVYWYQQALGLGLQFLLWYDEGEERNRGNFPPRFSGRQFPNYSSELNVNALELEDSALYLCASSRDRASYGYTFGSGTRLTVV.

The chain links TRBV5-4 to TRBJ1-3; TRBD1 matches at 9 bases. This CDR3 contains 17 residues. Germline lookup yields CDR1 SGHNT and CDR2 YYREEE (reference sequence). Losses at the gene ends were 1 base for V and 4 bases for J; bases not matched to a gene: 9. The CDR3 spells CASSLLSGTGTGNTIYF. CDR3 bases: TGTGCCAGCAGCTTGTTGTCCGGGACAGGGACAGGAAACACCATATATTTT.

The V call is TRBV5-6, the J call TRBJ1-2; D unclear. There are 13 residues in the CDR3. Trimming took off 0 bases at V and 6 bases at J, with 9 bases between the two ends. CDR1 and CDR2 (germline): SGHDT, YYEEEE. CDR3 nucleotide sequence: TGTGCCAGCAGCTTGGAAGGCGGGGATGGCTACACCTTC. This translates into CASSLEGGDGYTF.

This chain uses TRBV20-1 with TRBJ1-4, with no clear D. This CDR3 region has 11 residues. V dropped 3 bases and J dropped 5 bases, with 4 bases sitting between them. Germline CDR1 DFQATT, CDR2 SNEGSKA (reference sequence). The CDR3 region has the DNA TGCAGTGCTAGCATGAATGAAAAACTGTTTTTT. Translating gives CSASMNEKLFF.

This clone was counted a single time. The V gene is TRBV4-1, the J gene TRBJ1-1; 9 nucleotides line up with TRBD1. From germline, CDR1 is MGHRA and CDR2 YSYEKL. The CDR3 runs 15 residues. Trimming took 2 bases from V and 9 from J; bases not matched to a gene: 10. The CDR3 region is CASSQTPQGATKAFF. The CDR3 DNA reads as TGCGCCAGCAGCCAAACCCCACAGGGGGCGACAAAAGCTTTCTTT.

DNA for the CDR3: TGTGCCAGCAGCCCGTGGGGACAGGCTCTCGAGCAGTACTTC. Translating gives CASSPWGQALEQYF. J is TRBJ2-7 and V is TRBV27; TRBD1 aligns across 8 bases. The ends lost 6 bases at V and 6 bases at J; junction bases unmatched: 10. The CDR3 runs 14 residues. Germline assignment: CDR1 MNHEY and CDR2 SMNVEV (reference sequence).

The V and J genes are TRBV5-6 and TRBJ1-1, with TRBD1 matching 7 bases. CDR1 and CDR2 from the germline V gene are SGHDT and YYEEEE. The CDR3 is 14 amino acids. Losses at the gene ends were 3 bases for V and 0 bases for J; bases not matched to a gene: 2. The CDR3 region is CASSWDSLNTEAFF. The CDR3 nucleotides are TGTGCCAGCAGCTGGGACAGCTTGAACACTGAAGCTTTCTTT.

The chain recombines TRBV18 with TRBJ2-7; TRBD1 aligns across 8 bases. Germline loops: CDR1 KGHSH, CDR2 LQKENI. The CDR3 length is 14 residues. Trimming removed 3 bases from V and 2 bases from J; junction bases left unmatched: 3. The CDR3 loop reads CASSPGQGAYEQYF. Here the CDR3 DNA reads TGTGCCAGCTCACCCGGACAGGGAGCCTACGAGCAGTACTTC.

The chain couples TRBV10-3 to TRBJ2-5; 9 bases align to TRBD1. There are 15 residues in the CDR3. Germline CDR1 ENHRY, CDR2 SYGVKD. The junction had 14 bases not matched to a gene; V was cut back by 10 bases and J by 5 bases. The CDR3 spells CATIPGQGIVETQYF. Written as DNA, the CDR3 is TGTGCCACAATCCCGGGACAGGGTATAGTGGAGACCCAGTACTTC.

The V call is TRBV6-1, the J call TRBJ1-4; 7 bases fit TRBD1. Germline V gives CDR1 MNHNS, CDR2 SASEGT. V shed 4 bases, J shed 7 bases, and the junction held 12 bases outside the gene matches. This CDR3 has 16 residues. The CDR3 loop reads CASSVQGGGWGEKLFF. CDR3 coding DNA: TGTGCCAGCAGTGTGCAGGGGGGCGGGTGGGGTGAAAAACTGTTTTTT.

CDR3 bases: TGTGCCACCCACCTCGGGTATAGCAATCAGCCCCAGCATTTT. Translation gives CATHLGYSNQPQHF. The chain recombines TRBV15 with TRBJ1-5; D is unclear. Per the germline V gene, CDR1 is LNHNV and CDR2 is YYDKDF (reference sequence). Trimming cost V 8 bases and J 0 bases, with 11 bases left between them. This CDR3 is 14 amino acids long.

In this sample, this clone turned up a few times. The rearrangement uses TRBV5-4 and TRBJ2-3; D remains unclear. The germline CDR1 and CDR2 sequences are SGHNT and YYREEE (reference sequence). The CDR3 runs 14 residues. V lost 0 bases and J 0 bases, leaving 5 bases between the germline ends. In DNA form, the CDR3 reads TGTGCCAGCAGCTTGGCTACTAGCACAGATACGCAGTATTTT. It specifies CASSLATSTDTQYF.

In this sample, this clone turned up a few times. The chain recombines TRBV7-2 with TRBJ2-1; the D is unclear. This CDR3 region has 13 residues. V lost 1 base, J lost 5 bases, and 6 bases lay in between. In germline, CDR1 is SGHTA, CDR2 FQGNSA. The CDR3 bases are TGTGCCAGCAGCTTAGGGCCCAACAATGAGCAGTTCTTC. Translated, it gives CASSLGPNNEQFF.

The V call is TRBV7-2, the J call TRBJ2-3; a weak D match, TRBD2 (7 bases). This CDR3 comprises 16 residues. The germline CDR1 and CDR2 sequences are SGHTA and FQGNSA. The V and J ends lost 4 bases and 3 bases respectively, with 17 bases between them. CDR3 in DNA: TGTGCCAGCAGCTCCCTGAGGGGGGGGGCGACAGATACGCAGTATTTT. This codes for CASSSLRGGATDTQYF. Together with reference TRBV7-2 and TRBJ2-3, the CDR3 gives the full variable domain: GAGVSQSPSNKVTEKGKDVELRCDPISGHTALYWYRQSLGQGLEFLIYFQGNSAPDKSGLPSDRFSAERTGGSVSTLTIQRTQQEDSAVYLCASSSLRGGATDTQYFGPGTRLTVL.

This chain connects TRBV5-1 to TRBJ1-4; D is ambiguous. From germline, CDR1 is SGHRS and CDR2 YFSETQ. CDR3 size: 16 residues. The V gene lost 2 bases and the J gene lost 3 bases, with 14 bases spanning the gap. The CDR3 DNA follows: TGCGCCAGCAGCTTTCAAAGTGAGGGTCCTAATGAAAAACTGTTTTTT. As protein: CASSFQSEGPNEKLFF. Full variable domain (missing parts from reference TRBV5-1 and TRBJ1-4): KAGVTQTPRYLIKTRGQQVTLSCSPISGHRSVSWYQQTPGQGLQFLFEYFSETQRNKGNFPGRFSGRQFSNSRSEMNVSTLELGDSALYLCASSFQSEGPNEKLFFGSGTQLSVL.

This chain connects TRBV5-1 to TRBJ2-4, with D maybe TRBD1 (6 bases). Between the trimmed V and J ends, which lost 3 bases and 9 bases, there was a span of 16 bases. The length of the CDR3 is 14 residues. Germline assignment: CDR1 SGHRS and CDR2 YFSETQ. The CDR3 here is CASSYWDTSGIQYF. CDR3 DNA: TGCGCCAGCAGCTATTGGGACACATCCGGCATTCAGTACTTC.